The clone carrying this T cell receptor (beta chain) has only a few counts. At one end, the junction sequence differs from germline, possibly due to a read error. Time point: peripheral blood 6 weeks after treatment start. This sample was taken from a study of PD-L1 blockade in urothelial cancer. Assay: immunoSEQ multiplex PCR; the TCRdb copy retains only in-frame clones and omits some. This sample has 50,000 or so clones, with around 87% found just once. The CDR3 runs to 12 residues. Germline CDR1 and CDR2: GTSNPN and SVGIG (reference sequence). This clonotype was obtained from a man aged 55 to 70 with urothelial cancer. The material sequenced was PBMCs, taken around atezolizumab (anti-PD-L1) treatment. The V call is TRBV30, the J call TRBJ1-6, with TRBD1 identical over 8 bases. CDR3 coding DNA: TGTGCCTGGAGTGGGAAAACGGGACAGGCAGGCTTT. It yields the protein CAWSGKTGQAGF.